The following is a T cell receptor beta chain sequence with its context. What antigen it recognizes has not been identified. It has no much larger one-base neighbor in the sample; base qualities were not kept. Each PCR received spiked-in synthetic TCR analog templates so that absolute template abundance could be estimated from read counts. TCRbeta CDR3 regions were amplified from genomic DNA with bias-controlled V and J gene primers using the immunoSEQ assay. Sequencing of rearranged TCRbeta segments was done at approximately 20X coverage. The study's processing was this. Sequencing errors were corrected by clustering, and CDR3s were annotated against IMGT so that V, D and J genes could be assigned. Out-of-frame and stop-codon sequences were excluded, and only productive TCRbeta rearrangements were used in downstream analyses. Clonality was computed as one minus Shannon entropy normalized by the log of the number of unique productive sequences. Fisher's exact test with Benjamini-Hochberg correction, using a cutoff of adjusted p below 0.01, was how clones that differed between time points or between blood and tumor were identified. What TCRdb holds here is the immuneACCESS table cut down to in-frame rearrangements. Part of the clones is not present; checked against another copy, under half of the missing clones reflect an unresolved V gene, and the others are unexplained. Clone size and V and J calls were adopted from that table, with D and trimming inferred from the DNA. For this sample there are 100,000 or so clones; 90% to 95% appear just once. The leading ten clones occupy around 0.92% of the sample.

A total of some 30 patients with locally advanced or metastatic urothelial carcinoma, treated at Memorial Sloan Kettering on a trial protocol, made up the cohort. Peripheral blood mononuclear cells were collected pretreatment and during treatment, at between 1 and 8 total time points per patient. The Qiagen DNeasy Blood extraction kit was used to purify genomic DNA from total PBMCs and tumor samples. PBMCs were collected pretreatment and during treatment and were isolated and stored as previously described. The CDR3 measures 14 amino acids from cysteine to phenylalanine. Only the CDR3 part of the read is kept: 42 bases, read in frame from the first base. V drops 0 bases and J drops 5 bases, leaving 8 bases in between. CDR1 and CDR2, per the germline V gene, are SGHRS and YFSETQ. The data are from a study of PD-L1 blockade in urothelial cancer (dated by TCRdb to about 2017). Context from the whole study: Therapy was started at some point between 2014 and 2016 for all patients, and atezolizumab 1,200 mg was administered intravenously every 3 weeks. About 85% of the roughly 29 patients were identified as males with urothelial cancer of bladder origin, and a prior smoking history was reported by 18 of 29 patients. Pretreatment tumor samples, along with matched peripheral blood collected serially before and after atezolizumab treatment, underwent TCR sequencing. A median of roughly 140,000 T cells and some 82,000 unique TCRs was obtained from blood samples, and a median clonality of 0.080 was observed. An ECOG performance status of 0 or 1 was recorded for the patients, and 0 to 3 prior chemotherapy regimens had been received by the patients. Blood samples were analyzed at 3 weeks after treatment start (second dose) and at 6 weeks after treatment start. Under 30 patients had pretreatment blood TCR-seq, about 25 had at least one posttreatment blood collection, and about 25 had tumor TCR-seq. In the same patients, pretreatment tumors underwent whole exome sequencing and RNA sequencing in addition to TCR sequencing. Durable clinical benefit was achieved by nine patients and was not achieved by 20 patients. Durable clinical benefit was defined as progression-free survival longer than 6 months, and TCR features were also tested against progression-free and overall survival. The study, an exploratory multi-omic analysis, examined somatic, immune and clinical correlates of response to PD-L1 blockade with atezolizumab in urothelial cancer.

The study at large found these results: Greater expansion of tumor-associated TCR clones in peripheral blood 3 weeks after the start of treatment was observed in patients with durable benefit (n ≈ 22, p = 0.022). Because of the small sample size (n ≈ 30) and the many exploratory analyses performed, the results are intended to be regarded as hypothesis-generating. A pretreatment peripheral blood TCR clonality below the median was linked to improved progression-free and overall survival.

In this chain, TRBV5-1 is recombined with TRBJ1-4; too little of a D gene remains to name it. The sequence derives from an elderly woman with urothelial cancer. The source was PBMCs, collected around atezolizumab (anti-PD-L1) treatment. The CDR3 amino acid sequence is: CASSLGTGNEKLFF. Read as DNA, the sequence is TGCGCCAGCAGCTTGGGAACGGGGAATGAAAAACTGTTTTTT.